This record concerns one T cell receptor beta chain sequence. Its specificity is not known. This sample is part of a study of vaccination and CD4 T cells after COVID-19. About the research overall: Blood was drawn a median around 74 days post second dose, range 14 to 241. As a positive control, some control cultures were given a CEFX pool, while others were given an HIV-1 Nef pool or no peptide. Study-level results: Reactive clonotype counts went from median roughly 20 after infection to a few dozen after vaccination, nonsignificantly.

Specified treatment: 10-day PBMC culture with coronavirus spike peptide pools or control peptides (ViraFEST assay). Days 3 and 7 saw half the medium swapped for fresh IL-2 medium. Per the germline V gene, CDR1 is MGHRA and CDR2 is YSYEKL. V was shortened by 1 base and J by 3 bases, with 9 bases between the two germline ends. The CDR3 runs to 14 residues. An Oncomine TCR Beta short-read assay was used to sequence the DNA from cultured CD4+ T cells. Each CDR3 protein is one row after TCRdb ran MiXCR on the PCR reads. Among around 25,000 distinct CDR3 sequences listed, roughly 44% were seen once. The sequencing input was CD4+ T cells from blood, cultured in vitro. The J gene is TRBJ1-1, the V gene TRBV4-1; no definite D call. The receptor's source is a human donor who had recovered from COVID-19. This CDR3 reads CASSQAWRDTEAFF. CDR3 nucleotide sequence: TGCGCCAGCAGCCAAGCCTGGAGGGACACTGAAGCTTTCTTT.